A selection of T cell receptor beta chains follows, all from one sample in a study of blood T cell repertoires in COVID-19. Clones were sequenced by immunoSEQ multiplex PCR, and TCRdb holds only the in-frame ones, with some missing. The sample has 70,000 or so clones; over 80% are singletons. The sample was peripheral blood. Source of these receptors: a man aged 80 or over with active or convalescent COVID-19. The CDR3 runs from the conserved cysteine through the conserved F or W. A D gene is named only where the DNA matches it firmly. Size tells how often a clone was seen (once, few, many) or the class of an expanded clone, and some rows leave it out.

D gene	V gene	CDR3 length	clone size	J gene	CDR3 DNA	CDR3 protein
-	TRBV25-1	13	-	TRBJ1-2	TGTGCCAGCCACGGGGGGGATGGCTATGGCTACACCTTC	CASHGGDGYGYTF
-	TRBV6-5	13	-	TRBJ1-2	TGTGCCAGCAGTTACAGACCTGAGGGCGGCTACACCTTC	CASSYRPEGGYTF
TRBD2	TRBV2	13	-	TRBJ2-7	TGTGCCAGCAGCTACGGACTAGCCTACGAGCAGTACTTC	CASSYGLAYEQYF
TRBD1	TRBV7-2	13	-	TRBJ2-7	TGTGCCAGCAGCGGGAGGGACAGGGCCGAGCAGTACTTC	CASSGRDRAEQYF
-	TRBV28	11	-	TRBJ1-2	TGTGCCAGCAGCCATCGCGATGGCTACACCTTC	CASSHRDGYTF
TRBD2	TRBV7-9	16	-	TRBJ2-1	TGTGCCAGCAGCACACTAGCGGTCTTCTCCTACAATGAGCAGTTCTTC	CASSTLAVFSYNEQFF
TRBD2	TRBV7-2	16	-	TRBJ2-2	TGTGCCAGCACCCCCGTAGCGGGAGCGACCACCGGGGAGCTGTTTTTT	CASTPVAGATTGELFF
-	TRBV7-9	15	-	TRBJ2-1	TGTGCCAGCAGCCGACAGCAAGGGGGTTACAATGAGCAGTTCTTC	CASSRQQGGYNEQFF
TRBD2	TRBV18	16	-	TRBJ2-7	TGTGCCAGCTCACCACCTGGGGCTAGCGGGAGTGGAGAGCAGTACTTC	CASSPPGASGSGEQYF
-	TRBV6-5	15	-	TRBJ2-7	TGTGCCAGCAGTTACAGGGACTCGGGCTCCTACGAGCAGTACTTC	CASSYRDSGSYEQYF
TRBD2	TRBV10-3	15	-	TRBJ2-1	TGTGCCATCAGTGACTGGACTAGCGGGAACAATGAGCAGTTCTTC	CAISDWTSGNNEQFF
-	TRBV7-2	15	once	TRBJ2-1	TGTGCCAGCAGCTTAGAAGTAGGGGTCTACAATGAGCAGTTCTTC	CASSLEVGVYNEQFF
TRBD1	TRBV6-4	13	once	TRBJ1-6	TGTGCCCGACAGGGGGGCTTGGTTTCACCCCTCCACTTT	CARQGGLVSPLHF
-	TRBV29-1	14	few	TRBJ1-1	TGCAGCTATATGTTATTGGGGGCGCGAACTGAAGCTTTCTTT	CSYMLLGARTEAFF
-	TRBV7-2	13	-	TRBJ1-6	TGTGCCAGCACGGTCCGCTATAATTCACCCCTCCACTTT	CASTVRYNSPLHF
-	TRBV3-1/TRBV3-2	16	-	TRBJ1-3	TGTGCCAGCAGCCAAGTTGTCGGCAGGGGTTCAAACACCATATATTTT	CASSQVVGRGSNTIYF
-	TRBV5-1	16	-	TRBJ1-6	TGCGCCAGCAGCTTGGGGGCGGGGGCCAAAAATTCACCCCTCCACTTT	CASSLGAGAKNSPLHF
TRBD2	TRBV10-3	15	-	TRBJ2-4	TGTGCCATCAGTGTGGGTAGCGGGACCCTCAACATTCAGTACTTC	CAISVGSGTLNIQYF
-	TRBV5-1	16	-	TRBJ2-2	TGCGCCAGCAGCCCTTGGGGGGGGCGTACCACCGGGGAGCTGTTTTTT	CASSPWGGRTTGELFF
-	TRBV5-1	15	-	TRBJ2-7	TGCGCCAGCAGCTTGGCCTCCGGGAGCCCATCCGAGCAGTACTTC	CASSLASGSPSEQYF
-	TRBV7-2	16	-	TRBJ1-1	TGTGCCAGCAGCTTAGTTTTGCGGGGTATCCACACTGAAGCTTTCTTT	CASSLVLRGIHTEAFF
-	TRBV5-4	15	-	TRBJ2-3	TGTGCCAGCAGCGGGGGCGGCAGGGGCACAGATACGCAGTATTTT	CASSGGGRGTDTQYF
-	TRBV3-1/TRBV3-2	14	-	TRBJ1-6	TGTGCCAGCAGCCAAGATCCTCGAGATTCACCCCTCCACTTT	CASSQDPRDSPLHF
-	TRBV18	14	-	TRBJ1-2	TGTGCCAGCTCACCACCGCGGGGAAACTATGGCTACACCTTC	CASSPPRGNYGYTF
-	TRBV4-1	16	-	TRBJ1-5	TGCGCCAGCAGCCAAGGTAGGGGAGGTGGAAATCAGCCCCAGCATTTT	CASSQGRGGGNQPQHF
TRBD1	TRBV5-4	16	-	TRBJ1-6	TGTGCCAGCAGCTTGGGCGGACAGGTCTATAATTCACCCCTCCACTTT	CASSLGGQVYNSPLHF
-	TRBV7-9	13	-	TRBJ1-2	TGTGCCAGCAGCTTACAGGGGAACTATGGCTACACCTTC	CASSLQGNYGYTF
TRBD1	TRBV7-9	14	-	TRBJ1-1	TGTGCCAGCAGCTTACGCAGGGGGAATACTGAAGCTTTCTTT	CASSLRRGNTEAFF
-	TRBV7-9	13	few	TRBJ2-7	TGTGCCAGCACCAGCCCAGAAGCCTACGAGCAGTACTTC	CASTSPEAYEQYF
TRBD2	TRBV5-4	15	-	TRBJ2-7	TGTGCCAGCAGCTTGGCGGCGGGAGGCCCCTACGAGCAGTACTTC	CASSLAAGGPYEQYF
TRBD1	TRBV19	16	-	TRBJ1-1	TGTGCCAGTAGTGACCGGACAGGGGGATTGAACACTGAAGCTTTCTTT	CASSDRTGGLNTEAFF
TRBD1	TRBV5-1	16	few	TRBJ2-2	TGCGCCAGCAGCTTCCGCCGGGACAGGGGTACCGGGGAGCTGTTTTTT	CASSFRRDRGTGELFF
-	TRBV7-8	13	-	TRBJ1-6	TGTGCCAGCAGCCCCGGTCGAGATTCACCCCTCCACTTT	CASSPGRDSPLHF
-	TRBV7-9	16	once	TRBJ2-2	TGTGCCAGCAGCTCCCGCAGGGGCCCGAACACCGGGGAGCTGTTTTTT	CASSSRRGPNTGELFF
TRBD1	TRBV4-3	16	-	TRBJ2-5	TGCGCCAGCAGCAGGGGGGACAGGGGTCTGAAGGAGACCCAGTACTTC	CASSRGDRGLKETQYF
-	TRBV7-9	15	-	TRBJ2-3	TGTGCCAGCAGCCCGGGGAGCTTAAGGGCAGATACGCAGTATTTT	CASSPGSLRADTQYF
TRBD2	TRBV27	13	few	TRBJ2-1	TGTGCCAGCAGTCCGGGACTAGCGGGGGGGGTGGTCTTC	CASSPGLAGGVVF
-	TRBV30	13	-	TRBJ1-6	TGTGCCTGGGCCCCCCAGGGTAATTCACCCCTCCACTTT	CAWAPQGNSPLHF
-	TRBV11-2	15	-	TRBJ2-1	TGTGCCAGCAGCTTATGGGCAGGGAAATACAATGAGCAGTTCTTC	CASSLWAGKYNEQFF
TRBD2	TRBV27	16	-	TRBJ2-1	TGTGCCAGCAGTTCCATCTCAGCGGGAGGGTTTGTTGAGCAGTTCTTC	CASSSISAGGFVEQFF
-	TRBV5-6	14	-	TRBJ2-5	TGTGCCAGCAGCCCAGGGCAGGCGGTCGAGACCCAGTACTTC	CASSPGQAVETQYF
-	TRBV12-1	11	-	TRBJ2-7	TGTGCCAGCAGCATTACCTACGAGCAGTACTTC	CASSITYEQYF
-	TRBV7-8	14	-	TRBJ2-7	TGTGCCAGCAGCCCCCAGGGGAGCTCCTACGAGCAGTACTTC	CASSPQGSSYEQYF
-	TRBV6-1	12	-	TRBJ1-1	TGTGCCAGCAGTGAAGGCGGACAAGAAGCTTTCTTT	CASSEGGQEAFF
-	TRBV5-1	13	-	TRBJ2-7	TGCGCCAGCAGTCAGGCAAGCTCCTACGAGCAGTACTTC	CASSQASSYEQYF
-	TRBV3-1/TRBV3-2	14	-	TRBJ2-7	TGTGCCAGCAGCCAGTCGGGACTTTCCTACGAGCAGTACTTC	CASSQSGLSYEQYF
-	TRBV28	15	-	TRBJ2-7	TGTGCCACCACAAGATACGAGGGGGGGGCCTACGAGCAGTACTTC	CATTRYEGGAYEQYF
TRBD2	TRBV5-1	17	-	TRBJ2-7	TGCGCCAGCAGCTCCGGCGGGCTAGCGGATTACTCCTACGAGCAGTACTTC	CASSSGGLADYSYEQYF
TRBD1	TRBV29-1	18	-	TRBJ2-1	TGCAGCGTCAAAAGGGGGCTAAAAAGACAGAGCTCCTACAATGAGCAGTTCTTC	CSVKRGLKRQSSYNEQFF
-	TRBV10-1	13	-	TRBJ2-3	TGCGCCAGCAGCGCCTCAGGTGCAGATACGCAGTATTTT	CASSASGADTQYF
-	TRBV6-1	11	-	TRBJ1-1	TGTGCCAGCAGTGAAGGTCTTAAAGCTTTCTTT	CASSEGLKAFF
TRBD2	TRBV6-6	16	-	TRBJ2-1	TGTGCCAGCAGTGGGGCGGGGGGGCCAGCCTACAATGAGCAGTTCTTC	CASSGAGGPAYNEQFF